These 23 T cell receptor beta chains were sequenced from one sample in a study of blood T cells in healthy people across ages. Combining a sample-barcoded 5' primer with a J-beta primer mix, a second PCR ran for about 7 to 11 cycles. TCRdb independently ran MiXCR on the 5' RACE reads; one entry per CDR3 protein. The sample has approximately 850,000 distinct CDR3 sequences, 58% seen once; the top ten hold approximately 21%. Source material: blood. The receptor set was obtained from a man aged 30 to 39 in good health.

This clonotype was observed a few times. This sequence joins TRBV20-1 and TRBJ1-2; 7 bases align to TRBD1. This CDR3 comprises 15 residues. After removal of 6 bases from V and 6 bases from J, the junction contained 16 bases not matched to a gene. Germline assignment: CDR1 DFQATT and CDR2 SNEGSKA (reference sequence). CDR3: CSAHIQGSGKNGYTF. CDR3 nucleotides: TGCAGTGCCCACATACAGGGGTCTGGGAAAAATGGCTACACCTTC.

This chain uses TRBV7-2 with TRBJ2-3; D not certain. Germline V gives CDR1 SGHTA, CDR2 FQGNSA. CDR3 length: 13 residues. The V and J ends lost 5 bases and 7 bases respectively, with 13 bases between them. CDR3 nucleotide sequence: TGTGCCAGCAGCCTATCAACATACAATACGCAGTATTTT. This sequence encodes CASSLSTYNTQYF.

This rearrangement joins TRBV28 to TRBJ2-3; D is unclear. With 5 bases removed from V and 0 bases from J, the gap between germline ends came to 6 bases. Germline CDR1 MDHEN, CDR2 SYDVKM. This CDR3 spans 13 amino acids. In DNA form, the CDR3 reads TGTGCCAGCAGTGAACGGAGCACAGATACGCAGTATTTT. It encodes CASSERSTDTQYF. Full variable domain (outside the CDR3, taken from reference TRBV28 and TRBJ2-3): DVKVTQSSRYLVKRTGEKVFLECVQDMDHENMFWYRQDPGLGLRLIYFSYDVKMKEKGDIPEGYSVSREKKERFSLILESASTNQTSMYLCASSERSTDTQYFGPGTRLTVL.

The table lists this clonotype with a few counts. This sequence joins TRBV7-9 and TRBJ2-5; 7 nucleotides line up with TRBD1. V trimming: 5 bases; J trimming: 4 bases; junction bases outside the gene matches: 4. The germline gives CDR1 SEHNR, CDR2 FQNEAQ (reference sequence). The CDR3 covers 13 residues. The CDR3 DNA follows: TGTGCCAGCAGCACCAGACAGGGAGAGACCCAGTACTTC. Translation: CASSTRQGETQYF.

This clonotype occurred once. This chain uses TRBV20-1 with TRBJ2-1; 9 nucleotides match TRBD2. The assigned J gene may be wrong: the sequence end matches TRBJ2-7 better. The germline V gene encodes CDR1 DFQATT and CDR2 SNEGSKA (reference sequence). The CDR3 spans 14 residues. CDR3 residues: CSARGLAEYNEQYF. CDR3 sequence (DNA): TGCAGTGCTAGGGGACTAGCTGAGTACAATGAGCAGTACTTC.

This clonotype was counted a few times. For the CDR3, the DNA is TGCAGCGTTCTCGACAGGAACTACGAGCAGTACTTC. Residues: CSVLDRNYEQYF. The gene calls are TRBV29-1 and TRBJ2-7; perhaps TRBD1 as D (6 bases). Germline CDR1 SQVTM, CDR2 ANQGSEA. Trimming removed 5 bases at V and 3 bases at J, with 11 bases between. The CDR3 has 12 residues.

This chain joins TRBV28 and TRBJ2-7, with no clear D. V lost 4 bases to trimming and J lost 2 bases, with 9 bases between them. CDR3 size: 13 residues. CDR1 and CDR2 from the germline V gene are MDHEN and SYDVKM. The CDR3 region is CASSWSDPYEQYF. The CDR3 region has the DNA TGTGCCAGCAGTTGGTCAGACCCCTACGAGCAGTACTTC.

V is TRBV12-3 or TRBV12-4 and J is TRBJ2-1; D is uncertain. The CDR3 extends over 14 amino acids. Between the trimmed V and J ends, which lost 5 bases and 3 bases, there was a span of 11 bases. CDR3 residues: CASSPRVHYNEQFF. DNA for the CDR3: TGTGCCAGCAGTCCCCGGGTCCACTACAATGAGCAGTTCTTC.

The chain recombines TRBV6-1 with TRBJ2-7; TRBD2 might be the D (7 bases). The CDR3 covers 16 residues. V was trimmed by 0 bases and J by 2 bases, leaving 14 bases between them. In germline, CDR1 is MNHNS, CDR2 SASEGT. In nucleotides, the CDR3 is TGTGCCAGCAGTGAAGCGTACGGGGGGCCAACCTACGAGCAGTACTTC. This sequence encodes CASSEAYGGPTYEQYF.

The J gene is TRBJ2-5, the V gene TRBV25-1; D is ambiguous. This CDR3 spans 13 amino acids. CDR1 and CDR2 from the germline V gene are MGHDK and SYGVNS. V gave up 2 bases and J gave up 5 bases, with 9 bases separating them. The CDR3 region has the DNA TGTGCCAGCAGTGAACCTGGGGTGGAGACCCAGTACTTC. Amino acid sequence: CASSEPGVETQYF.

This clonotype has a count of ten or more. V gene TRBV6-6 combines with J gene TRBJ1-2, with 11 bases identical to TRBD1. V lost 11 bases to trimming and J lost 0 bases; unmatched junction nucleotides: 2. The CDR3 loop spans 13 amino acids. Germline CDR1 is MNHNY and CDR2 is SVGAGI (reference sequence). CDR3 residues: CAGGQGANYGYTF. CDR3 DNA: TGTGCCGGGGGACAGGGGGCTAACTATGGCTACACCTTC.

The V call is TRBV30, the J call TRBJ1-1; D ambiguous. Germline CDR1 is GTSNPN and CDR2 is SVGIG (reference sequence). CDR3 length: 13 amino acids. V lost 0 bases and J 10 bases, leaving 15 bases between the germline ends. The CDR3 nucleotides read TGTGCCTGGAGTGTAAGTAGCACCGGCCCAGCTTTCTTT. This encodes CAWSVSSTGPAFF.

This CDR3 reads CSVAVLPYEQYF. Written as DNA, the CDR3 is TGCAGCGTTGCAGTACTACCCTACGAGCAGTACTTC. The chain has TRBV29-1 and TRBJ2-7; D is uncertain. V lost 4 bases and J 2 bases, leaving 9 bases between the germline ends. This CDR3 comprises 12 residues. Germline-derived CDR1 and CDR2 are SQVTM and ANQGSEA.

This clonotype was counted between two and nine times. The CDR3 spells CASSARGPRRGEQYF. The CDR3 bases are TGTGCCAGCAGTGCCAGGGGTCCCCGCCGGGGTGAGCAGTACTTC. This chain uses TRBV28 with TRBJ2-7; possible D gene TRBD1, 6 bases. The length of the CDR3 is 15 residues. Trimming took off 5 bases at V and 7 bases at J, with 21 bases between the two ends. The germline V gene encodes CDR1 MDHEN and CDR2 SYDVKM.

The chain recombines TRBV30 with TRBJ1-6; D gene unclear. The ends were cut back, 5 bases at V and 6 bases at J, with 8 bases in the middle. The CDR3 extends over 12 amino acids. Germline V gene data show CDR1 as GTSNPN and CDR2 as SVGIG (reference sequence). CDR3 in DNA: TGTGCCTGGGGATTGGGTAATTCACCCCTCCACTTT. Its translation: CAWGLGNSPLHF.

The rearrangement links TRBV25-1 to TRBJ1-1; tentative D call: TRBD1 (6 bases). Germline assignment: CDR1 MGHDK and CDR2 SYGVNS. V dropped 6 bases and J dropped 5 bases, with 13 bases sitting between them. This CDR3 has 13 amino acids. The CDR3 bases are TGTGCCAGCAGGGAGGGGGGAGGGACTGAAGCTTTCTTT. The encoded protein is CASREGGGTEAFF.

This clonotype was seen only once. This chain joins TRBV30 and TRBJ2-1; D not resolved. Trimming left V 2 bases short and J 15 bases short, with 17 bases between. The CDR3 has 12 residues. Germline V gene lookup returns CDR1 GTSNPN and CDR2 SVGIG (reference sequence). The CDR3 sequence: CAWSPHTGLWFF. DNA for the CDR3: TGTGCCTGGAGTCCCCATACGGGTCTTTGGTTCTTC.

This chain links TRBV4-1 with TRBJ2-5; D remains unclear. V gave up 1 base and J gave up 5 bases, with 11 bases separating them. The germline V gene has CDR1 MGHRA and CDR2 YSYEKL. The CDR3 totals 14 residues. CDR3 DNA sequence: TGCGCCAGCAGCCAAGGTCTCTCCCGTGAGACCCAGTACTTC. Translation: CASSQGLSRETQYF.

The V and J genes are TRBV9 and TRBJ2-5, with D tentatively TRBD2 (6 bases). Germline loops: CDR1 SGDLS, CDR2 YYNGEE. V was cut by 0 bases and J by 11 bases, with 20 bases left in between. This CDR3 contains 15 residues. CDR3 nucleotide sequence: TGTGCCAGCAGCGTAGCTCGAACAGCGGGTAATGAGCAGTACTTC. This gives the protein CASSVARTAGNEQYF.

This clonotype was counted once. The V gene is TRBV27, the J gene TRBJ2-5; 9 positions match TRBD2. The CDR3 contains 17 residues. Germline CDR1 is MNHEY and CDR2 is SMNVEV (reference sequence). The junction had 16 bases not matched to a gene; V was cut back by 0 bases and J by 11 bases. CDR3 amino acids: CASSLSLPGLAPGEQYF. CDR3 in DNA: TGTGCCAGCAGTTTATCCCTACCTGGACTAGCGCCGGGAGAGCAGTACTTC.

This clonotype was seen a few times. The chain combines TRBV7-2 with TRBJ2-7; the match to TRBD2 covers 12 bases. The trim removed 8 bases at V and 0 bases at J, leaving 17 bases unmatched. The CDR3 length is 19 residues. Germline assignment: CDR1 SGHTA and CDR2 FQGNSA. In DNA form, the CDR3 reads TGTGCCAGCGCCGGATCTAGCGGGAGGGCCAGAGTGAGCTCCTACGAGCAGTACTTC. Encoded protein: CASAGSSGRARVSSYEQYF.

This clonotype came up a few times. The chain couples TRBV20-1 to TRBJ1-2; D uncertain. V was clipped by 0 bases and J by 9 bases, with 8 bases between them. CDR1 DFQATT and CDR2 SNEGSKA come from the germline V gene (reference sequence). The CDR3 covers 11 residues. As DNA, the CDR3 is TGCAGTGCTAGAGATCTTGGGAGCTACACCTTC. It translates to CSARDLGSYTF.

The chain is built from TRBV10-3 and TRBJ2-5, with 11 bases matching TRBD2. CDR3 size: 15 residues. V trimming: 3 bases; J trimming: 5 bases; junction bases outside the gene matches: 5. CDR1 and CDR2 from the germline V gene are ENHRY and SYGVKD. CDR3 sequence: CAISDLAGGRETQYF. The CDR3 bases are TGTGCCATCAGTGACCTAGCGGGGGGCCGGGAGACCCAGTACTTC.